The text below deals with one T cell receptor (beta chain). Data came from immunoSEQ multiplex PCR; TCRdb stores just in-frame clones and leaves some out. The sample holds 60,000 to 95,000 clones, 74% seen once. The data stem from a study of blood T cell repertoires in COVID-19. There are 13 residues in the CDR3. V dropped 4 bases and J dropped 7; count of bases not matched to a gene: 8. CDR1 is SGHNT, CDR2 YYREEE, per germline (reference sequence). This clonotype was sampled from a human donor with acute or convalescent COVID-19. The donor label of this sample is uncertain. The chain links TRBV5-4 to TRBJ2-7, with 7 nucleotides matching TRBD2. The source material was peripheral blood. The DNA of the CDR3 is TGTGCCAGCAGCGGGGCGGGGACTAAGGAGCAGTACTTC. Its translation: CASSGAGTKEQYF.